Described below is a single TCR beta chain sequence and its context. Its binding antigen is unknown. The input lacks base qualities; no much larger clone sits a single base away. Ficoll-Paque density gradient centrifugation was used to isolate PBMCs. This entry comes from a study of T-cell memory formation after mild COVID-19 listed by TCRdb under 2021. Study-wide context: Most TCR sequence clusters were specific to one of the two donors. In a couple of donors, T-cell clones that expanded and contracted after mild COVID-19 were followed by sequencing TCRalpha and TCRbeta repertoires longitudinally. Two young, previously healthy adult volunteers made up the cohort, one male and one female. General findings and caveats noted by the study authors: The detection of some responding clones in pre-infection memory suggests that pre-existing cross-reactive memory T cells joined the SARS-CoV-2 response. Contracting CD4+ clones were found mainly in CM and EM memory subsets, while CD8+ clones were enriched in EMRA. Whether the second-wave clones peaking on day 37 were SARS-CoV-2 specific was not confirmed. The study covered only a couple of mild cases, and larger cohorts including severe cases with pre-infection samples were considered necessary. From day 15 to 85, contracting clones showed balanced CD4/CD8 phenotypes, whereas a second wave of clones that expanded from day 15 to 37 leaned towards CD4+.

TCRdb lists the instrument as Illumina NovaSeq 6000. TCRalpha and TCRbeta cDNA libraries were constructed by 5'RACE with constant-segment primers, with sample barcodes and unique molecular identifiers being introduced. RNA was extracted from every sample with Trizol reagent. Amplification of the libraries took two PCR steps, and the second step added a second sample barcode plus Illumina TruSeq adapters. Sequencing of libraries was performed on an Illumina NovaSeq with 2 x 150 bp paired-end reads. Per the authors' processing: With migec v1.2.7, reads were demultiplexed and then collapsed into UMI-guided consensus sequences. With mixcr v2.1.11, UMI consensuses were aligned to TRA and TRB V and J templates and assembled into clonotypes. Clonotypes were classified as expanded or contracted when called significant by both edgeR and NoisET, with noise models trained on biological replicates. For edgeR calls, the thresholds were a false discovery rate-adjusted p below 0.01 and a log2 fold-change of 1. PCA with hierarchical clustering of max-normalized trajectories of the 1000 most abundant clonotypes was used as exploratory dynamics analysis. Each responding clone was given a CD4 or CD8 phenotype based on the CD4+ and CD8+ repertoires, which had been sequenced separately. TCRdb cleaned the public reads at Q25 with fastp, built clones with MiXCR and kept in-frame beta chains. Each entry merges the rows of one CDR3 protein and shows their most common DNA and genes. TCRdb assigned the V and J calls; the authors' analysis was not used. Recorded for this sample are about 440,000 distinct CDR3 sequences; around 18% of them occurred a single time. The top ten constitute 7.5% to 9.5% of the sample.

The CDR3, from cysteine to phenylalanine, totals 18 residues. The retained sequence is limited to the CDR3, 54 bases, with the frame set at the first base. The chain uses TRBV21-1 and TRBJ1-2; TRBD1, the table's D call, lacks a check against the DNA. TRBV21-1 is given as a pseudogene. Sequencing was done on a sample of PBMCs or a T cell subset sorted from them (not recorded which). This receptor was obtained from an adult woman who had mild COVID-19 (a few samples of this study predate the infection). The sample titles of this study are shuffled in the database, so cell type and time point are left out; the donor was told from shared clones. The nucleotide sequence is given as TGTGCCAGCAGCAACAGCCCTACCCCGGGCGATACTAACTATGGCTACACCTTC. Its coded protein is CASSNSPTPGDTNYGYTF.